This T cell receptor (beta chain) was profiled in a study of T cells of healthy individuals. Each CDR3 protein is one row after TCRdb ran MiXCR on the 5' RACE reads. Of fewer than 70,000 distinct CDR3 sequences listed, approximately 15% were seen once; the top ten hold about 16%. With 2 bases removed from V and 5 bases from J, the gap between germline ends came to 13 bases. The CDR3 has 14 amino acids. In germline, CDR1 is SGHNT, CDR2 YYREEE (reference sequence). This clonotype was detected a few times. The chain links TRBV5-4 to TRBJ1-2; possibly TRBD1 for D (5 bases). The sequence was obtained from a human donor in good health. The CDR3 coding sequence is TGTGCCAGCAGCTTAACAGGCAAGGTTTATGGCTACACCTTC. Translated: CASSLTGKVYGYTF.